The rows below give T cell receptor beta chains drawn from one sample of a study of blood T cell repertoires in COVID-19. TCRdb's copy holds only in-frame clones and misses some; the assay was immunoSEQ multiplex PCR. The table records about 280,000 clones, approximately 86% of them present only once. What was sequenced was PBMCs or T cells enriched from blood (not recorded which). Every receptor here comes from a woman aged 25 to 39 who had recovered from COVID-19. CDR3s include the opening cysteine and the closing phenylalanine or tryptophan. A D gene is named only where the DNA matches it firmly. Clone sizes are given selectively: once, few, many, or a class where the clone is expanded.

D gene	V gene	clone size	J gene	CDR3 DNA	CDR3 protein
-	TRBV7-2	-	TRBJ2-3	TGTGCCAGCAGCCGGCTTCGGGAAGTGTCAGATACGCAGTATTTT	CASSRLREVSDTQYF
TRBD2	TRBV2	once	TRBJ2-5	TGTGCCAGCAGTATAGGACTAGCGGGAGTAGAGACCCAGTACTTC	CASSIGLAGVETQYF
-	TRBV28	-	TRBJ2-5	TGTGCCAGCAGTCCCCCGGGTCCCGGGACCCAGTACTTC	CASSPPGPGTQYF
-	TRBV11-2	-	TRBJ2-7	TGTGCCAGCAGGCGGACAGCCGAGCAGTACTTC	CASRRTAEQYF
TRBD2	TRBV5-4	-	TRBJ2-3	TGTGCCAGCAGCGCCTCGCCAGCGGGGGGGCAAGATACGCAGTATTTT	CASSASPAGGQDTQYF
TRBD1	TRBV25-1	-	TRBJ2-7	TGTGCCAGCAGTGAATTCGGGACAGGGGCGAACGAGCAGTACTTC	CASSEFGTGANEQYF
TRBD2	TRBV2	-	TRBJ2-1	TGTGCCAGCAGTGAAAGGCTAGCGGGATCCAATGAGCAGTTCTTC	CASSERLAGSNEQFF
-	TRBV27	-	TRBJ1-6	TGTGCCAGCAGTCCAAATAATTCACCCCTCCACTTT	CASSPNNSPLHF
-	TRBV5-1	-	TRBJ1-4	TGCGCCAGCAGCGAGCCCGACACCTGGAATGAAAAACTGTTTTTT	CASSEPDTWNEKLFF
TRBD2	TRBV7-3	-	TRBJ2-7	TGTGCCAGCAGCACCCTTCCTAGCGGGAGGGACTACGAGCAGTACTTC	CASSTLPSGRDYEQYF
-	TRBV25-1	-	TRBJ1-6	TGTGCCAGCAGCCCAGGGAAATCACCCCTCCACTTT	CASSPGKSPLHF
TRBD1	TRBV28	few	TRBJ1-4	TGTGCCAGCAGTGTCCCCACAGGGGTCGCCGGAAAACTGTTTTTT	CASSVPTGVAGKLFF
TRBD1	TRBV4-2	-	TRBJ1-4	TGTGCCAGCAGCCCTCATGACTGGGGACAGGGGCTGACCAGCCTCAATGAAAAACTGTTTTTT	CASSPHDWGQGLTSLNEKLFF
-	TRBV9	-	TRBJ2-5	TGTGCCAGCAGCGTAGATTTAGCGGTTCAAGAGACCCAGTACTTC	CASSVDLAVQETQYF
-	TRBV20-1	-	TRBJ1-4	TGCAGTGCTAGTAGGGGTATCTGGACAGCAGAGGAAAAACTGTTTTTT	CSASRGIWTAEEKLFF
-	TRBV5-1	-	TRBJ1-3	TGCGCCAGCAGCTTGGAGGAGGGGACGCGAAACACCATATATTTT	CASSLEEGTRNTIYF
-	TRBV3-1/TRBV3-2	-	TRBJ2-1	TGTGCCAGCAGCCAAGGTAGCTCCTACAATGAGCAGTTCTTC	CASSQGSSYNEQFF
TRBD1	TRBV29-1	-	TRBJ2-2	TGCAGCGTTGCGCAGGGGGCAGGGGACGGGGAGCTGTTTTTT	CSVAQGAGDGELFF
TRBD1	TRBV4-1	-	TRBJ2-1	TGCGCCAGCAGCCAAGATCCGGACAGGGCCTACAATGAGCAGTTCTTC	CASSQDPDRAYNEQFF
-	TRBV9	-	TRBJ2-4	TGTGCCAGCAGCGCGTCAGGGAAAAACATTCAGTACTTC	CASSASGKNIQYF
TRBD1	TRBV27	-	TRBJ1-2	TGTGCCAGCAGTTTACACAGGGGCTATGGCTACACCTTC	CASSLHRGYGYTF
-	TRBV29-1	-	TRBJ2-1	TGCAGCGTTGTAGGAGGAAGGTGGTTGGACTCCTACAATGAGCAGTTCTTC	CSVVGGRWLDSYNEQFF